These 12 T cell receptor beta chains came from one sample sequenced in a study of T cell repertoires in cytomegalovirus infection. TCRdb recomputed calls from the reads with MiXCR, one row per CDR3 protein. The sample has roughly 500,000 distinct CDR3 sequences, under 55% seen once; the top ten hold approximately 40%. These TCRs are of unknown antigen specificity. The sequencing used cultured PBMCs, collected from culture after CMV antigen stimulation. These receptors all come from a human donor in good health (CMV status not recorded). Some clones in this sample may be carry-over from other donors' samples.

The gene calls are TRBV11-2 and TRBJ2-3; TRBD1 is a possible D gene (5 bases). V dropped 5 bases and J dropped 2 bases, with 8 bases sitting between them. Germline loops: CDR1 SGHAT, CDR2 FQNNGV. The CDR3 totals 13 residues. The CDR3 reads CASSRTNTDTQYF. The CDR3 bases are TGTGCCAGCAGCCGGACAAACACAGATACGCAGTATTTT.

In this sample, this clonotype turned up a few times. The rearrangement joins TRBV6-1 to TRBJ2-7, with a tentative D call TRBD2 (5 bases). This CDR3 comprises 13 residues. V was shortened by 3 bases and J by 7 bases, with 13 bases between the two germline ends. Germline values: CDR1 MNHNS, CDR2 SASEGT. The CDR3 DNA sequence: TGTGCCAGCAGTGATATGCTAGCCGGTGAGCAGTACTTC. Its translation is CASSDMLAGEQYF.

This chain joins TRBV6-2 or TRBV6-3 and TRBJ2-2; D call uncertain. The germline V gene has CDR1 MNHEY and CDR2 SVGEGT. The CDR3 length is 16 residues. V was trimmed by 6 bases and J by 5 bases, leaving 19 bases between them. CDR3 amino acids: CASSPPRPGGTGELFF. CDR3 nucleotides: TGTGCCAGCAGCCCACCACGGCCGGGTGGGACCGGGGAGCTGTTTTTT.

This clonotype has more than one count but fewer than ten. This chain links TRBV9 with TRBJ2-5, with 7 bases fitting TRBD1. The CDR3 totals 16 residues. The V segment lost 4 bases and the J segment 1 base; nucleotides outside the gene matches: 10. CDR1 SGDLS and CDR2 YYNGEE come from the germline V gene. The CDR3 reads CASSQRGTAFQETQYF. The DNA of the CDR3 is TGTGCCAGCAGCCAAAGGGGGACAGCTTTCCAAGAGACCCAGTACTTC.

The V gene is TRBV27, the J gene TRBJ1-6; D remains unclear. This CDR3 has 13 residues. Between the trimmed V and J ends, which lost 5 bases and 10 bases, there was a span of 12 bases. Looked up from germline, CDR1 is MNHEY and CDR2 is SMNVEV (reference sequence). The CDR3 loop reads CASSLSAGSPLHF. The CDR3 nucleotides read TGTGCCAGCAGTCTTTCAGCGGGGTCACCCCTCCACTTT.

In this sample, this clonotype turned up once. The chain links TRBV20-1 to TRBJ2-3; 7 bases map to TRBD2. Per germline, CDR1 DFQATT and CDR2 SNEGSKA (reference sequence). This CDR3 spans 17 amino acids. J gave up 2 bases and V 6 bases, and 17 bases lay outside the gene matches. The CDR3 loop reads CSAPVRLAESYTDTQYF. In nucleotides, the CDR3 is TGCAGTGCCCCTGTCAGGCTAGCGGAGTCATACACAGATACGCAGTATTTT.

The rearrangement uses TRBV7-6 and TRBJ1-3, with TRBD1 identical over 7 bases. The CDR3 is made up of 15 amino acids. The germline gives CDR1 SGHVS, CDR2 FNYEAQ. Unmatched junction bases numbered 5, after V lost 6 bases and J lost 0 bases. CDR3 protein: CASRDRTYSGNTIYF. The CDR3 DNA reads TGTGCCAGCAGGGACAGGACATACTCTGGAAACACCATATATTTT. Filled out from reference TRBV7-6 and TRBJ1-3, the complete variable domain reads GAGVSQSPRYKVTKRGQDVALRCDPISGHVSLYWYRQALGQGPEFLTYFNYEAQQDKSGLPNDRFSAERPEGSISTLTIQRTEQRDSAMYRCASRDRTYSGNTIYFGEGSWLTVV.

There are a few counts of this clonotype. The V and J genes are TRBV11-2 and TRBJ2-5, with 9 bases fitting TRBD2. Germline CDR1 SGHAT, CDR2 FQNNGV. Trimming at V came to 4 bases and at J to 5 bases, leaving 11 bases not matched to a gene. The CDR3 is made up of 16 amino acids. The CDR3 DNA reads as TGTGCCAGCAGCTCCAATAGCGGGAGCCGGTTGGAGACCCAGTACTTC. Translation gives CASSSNSGSRLETQYF.

The V call is TRBV11-2, the J call TRBJ2-2; TRBD1 matches at 10 bases. Trimming took 2 bases from V and 4 from J; bases not matched to a gene: 4. The germline V gene encodes CDR1 SGHAT and CDR2 FQNNGV. The CDR3 sequence is 16 residues long. The chain's CDR3 is CASSLRGQGTTGELFF. DNA for the CDR3: TGTGCCAGCAGCTTAAGGGGACAGGGGACCACCGGGGAGCTGTTTTTT.

The chain is built from TRBV15 and TRBJ2-1, with D tentatively TRBD2 (6 bases). V shed 3 bases and J shed 5 bases, with 26 bases lying between them. Germline lookup yields CDR1 LNHNV and CDR2 YYDKDF (reference sequence). This CDR3 spans 19 amino acids. The CDR3, as DNA: TGTGCCACCAGCAGGAAGAGGGTCGCTTTGGGGGACTCGAACAATGAGCAGTTCTTC. Translating it yields CATSRKRVALGDSNNEQFF.

DNA for the CDR3: TGTGCCAGCAGTTATGGGAAGGACGGAAACACCATATATTTT. Protein product: CASSYGKDGNTIYF. The chain combines TRBV6-1 with TRBJ1-3; D uncertain. The CDR3 runs 14 residues. Germline lookup yields CDR1 MNHNS and CDR2 SASEGT. V was cut by 5 bases and J by 4 bases, with 12 bases left in between.

The chain employs TRBV7-9 and TRBJ2-6; D could derive from TRBD1 or TRBD2 (5 bases each). With 5 bases removed from V and 0 bases from J, the gap between germline ends came to 17 bases. The CDR3 consists of 18 residues. The germline V gene has CDR1 SEHNR and CDR2 FQNEAQ (reference sequence). CDR3 sequence reads: CASSATPGQRSGANVLTF. CDR3 coding DNA: TGTGCCAGCAGCGCTACCCCGGGGCAACGCTCTGGGGCCAACGTCCTGACTTTC.